The sequence of this TCR beta chain was determined in a study of regulatory T cells in long-lasting Graves disease. With V trimmed by 6 bases and J by 0 bases, 7 bases remained unmatched. This CDR3 has 15 amino acids. The germline CDR1 and CDR2 sequences are SQVTM and ANQGSEA. Time point: newly diagnosed GD, antithyroid drugs for less than 3 months. Generation of the TCR library employed RNA extracted from PBMCs. Through Arm-PCR of CDR3 regions and iRepertoire HTBI primers, TCR beta libraries were built. One entry per CDR3 protein, called by TCRdb with MiXCR from the multiplex PCR reads. The sample contains 350,000 to 550,000 distinct CDR3 sequences, less than 15% of which appear only once. These data were also filed under a second study, of T cells in Graves' hyperthyroidism and ophthalmopathy.

V usage is TRBV29-1 and J usage is TRBJ1-1; 10 positions match TRBD1. The sample was peripheral blood mononuclear cells (PBMCs), taken at new diagnosis, from a patient treated with antithyroid drugs. This clonotype was sampled from a woman aged 45 to 65 with Graves disease. The CDR3, as DNA: TGCAGCGTCGGACCGGGACAGGGGATGAACACTGAAGCTTTCTTT. Translation gives CSVGPGQGMNTEAFF.